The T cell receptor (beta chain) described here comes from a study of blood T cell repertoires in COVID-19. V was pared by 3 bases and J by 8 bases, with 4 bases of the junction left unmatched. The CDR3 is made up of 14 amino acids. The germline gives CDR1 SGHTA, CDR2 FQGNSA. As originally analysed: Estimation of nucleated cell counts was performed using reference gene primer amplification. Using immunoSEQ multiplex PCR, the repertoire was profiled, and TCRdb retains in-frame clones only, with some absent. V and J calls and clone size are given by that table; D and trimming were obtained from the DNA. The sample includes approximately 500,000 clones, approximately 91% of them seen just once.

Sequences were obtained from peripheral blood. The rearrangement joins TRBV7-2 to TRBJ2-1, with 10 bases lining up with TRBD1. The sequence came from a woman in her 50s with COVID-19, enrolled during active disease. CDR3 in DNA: TGTGCCAGCAGCTTCTCCGGGACAGGGGATGAGCAGTTCTTC. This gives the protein CASSFSGTGDEQFF. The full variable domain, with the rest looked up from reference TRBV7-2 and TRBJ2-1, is GAGVSQSPSNKVTEKGKDVELRCDPISGHTALYWYRQSLGQGLEFLIYFQGNSAPDKSGLPSDRFSAERTGGSVSTLTIQRTQQEDSAVYLCASSFSGTGDEQFFGPGTRLTVL.